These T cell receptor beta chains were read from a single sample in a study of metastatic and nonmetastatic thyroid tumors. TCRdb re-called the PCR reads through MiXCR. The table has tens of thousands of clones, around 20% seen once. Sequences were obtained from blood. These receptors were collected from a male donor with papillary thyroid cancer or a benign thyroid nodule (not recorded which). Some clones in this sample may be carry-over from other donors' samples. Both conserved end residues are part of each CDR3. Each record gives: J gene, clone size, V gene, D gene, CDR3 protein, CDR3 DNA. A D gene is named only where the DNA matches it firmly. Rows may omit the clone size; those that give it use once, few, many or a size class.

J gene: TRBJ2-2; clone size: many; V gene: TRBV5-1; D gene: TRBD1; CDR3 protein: CASSLEPGTGGNTGELFF; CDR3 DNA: TGCGCCAGCAGCTTGGAACCCGGGACAGGGGGCAACACCGGGGAGCTGTTTTTT
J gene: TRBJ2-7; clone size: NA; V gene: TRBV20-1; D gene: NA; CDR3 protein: CSARRGAPYEQYF; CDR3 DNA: TGCAGTGCTAGACGAGGGGCACCCTACGAGCAGTACTTC
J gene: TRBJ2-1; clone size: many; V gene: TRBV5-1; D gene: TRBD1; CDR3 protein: CASSSGTGDNEQFF; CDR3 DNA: TGCGCCAGCAGCAGCGGGACAGGGGACAATGAGCAGTTCTTC
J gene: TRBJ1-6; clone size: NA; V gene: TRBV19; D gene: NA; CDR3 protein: CASSTGQPNSPLHF; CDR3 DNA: TGTGCCAGTAGTACCGGACAGCCAAATTCACCCCTCCACTTT
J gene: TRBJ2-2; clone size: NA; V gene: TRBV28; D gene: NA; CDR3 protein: CASSQGADTGELFF; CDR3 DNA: TGTGCCAGCAGCCAGGGCGCGGACACCGGGGAGCTGTTTTTT
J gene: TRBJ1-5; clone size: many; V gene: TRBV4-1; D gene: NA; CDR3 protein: CASSIAPSNQPQHF; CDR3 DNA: TGCGCCAGCAGCATAGCTCCAAGCAATCAGCCCCAGCATTTT
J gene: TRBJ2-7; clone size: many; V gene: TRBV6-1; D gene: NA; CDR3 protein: CASSSGPPGAYEQYF; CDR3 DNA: TGTGCCAGCAGTAGCGGCCCTCCGGGGGCCTACGAGCAGTACTTC
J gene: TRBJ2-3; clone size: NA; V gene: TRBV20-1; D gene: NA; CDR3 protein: CSASPSTDTQYF; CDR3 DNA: TGCAGTGCTAGCCCTAGCACAGATACGCAGTATTTT
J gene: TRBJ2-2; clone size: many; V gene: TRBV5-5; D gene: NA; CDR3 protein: CASSLVGLTGELFF; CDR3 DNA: TGTGCCAGCAGCTTGGTCGGCCTCACCGGGGAGCTGTTTTTT
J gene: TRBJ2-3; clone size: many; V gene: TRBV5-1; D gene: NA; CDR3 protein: CASSQKGERNTDTQYF; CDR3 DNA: TGCGCCAGCAGCCAGAAGGGGGAACGAAACACAGATACGCAGTATTTT
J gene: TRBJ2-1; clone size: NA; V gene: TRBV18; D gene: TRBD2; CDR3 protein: CASSGREASGSYNEQFF; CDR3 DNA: TGTGCCAGCTCAGGCAGGGAGGCTAGCGGGAGTTACAATGAGCAGTTCTTC
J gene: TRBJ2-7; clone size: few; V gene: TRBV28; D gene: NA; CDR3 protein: CASSPNGTPGQQYF; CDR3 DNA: TGTGCCAGCAGCCCAAATGGGACACCGGGCCAGCAGTACTTC
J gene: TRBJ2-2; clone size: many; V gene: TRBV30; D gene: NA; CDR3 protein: CAWSLGTVNTGELFF; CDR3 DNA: TGTGCCTGGAGTCTCGGGACTGTTAACACCGGGGAGCTGTTTTTT
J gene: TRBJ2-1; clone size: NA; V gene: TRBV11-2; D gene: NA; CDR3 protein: CASSAPTGTTIAYNEQFF; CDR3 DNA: TGTGCCAGCAGCGCGCCTACTGGGACCACCATCGCCTACAATGAGCAGTTCTTC
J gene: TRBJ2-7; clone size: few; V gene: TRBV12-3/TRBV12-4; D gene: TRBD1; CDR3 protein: CESSLAGGIYEQYF; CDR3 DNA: TGTGAAAGCAGTTTAGCAGGGGGCATTTACGAGCAGTACTTC
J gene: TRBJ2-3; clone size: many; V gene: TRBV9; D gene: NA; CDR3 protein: CASSVAGGANTQYF; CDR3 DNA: TGTGCCAGCAGCGTCGCCGGGGGCGCAAATACGCAGTATTTT
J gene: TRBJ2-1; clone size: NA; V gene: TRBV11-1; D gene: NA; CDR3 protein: CASSFIAISSYNEQFF; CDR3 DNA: TGTGCCAGCAGCTTCATCGCAATTTCCTCCTACAATGAGCAGTTCTTC
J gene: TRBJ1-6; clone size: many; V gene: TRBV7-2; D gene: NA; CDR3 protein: CASSPRVYNSPLHF; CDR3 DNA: TGTGCCAGCAGCCCGCGGGTCTATAATTCACCCCTCCACTTT
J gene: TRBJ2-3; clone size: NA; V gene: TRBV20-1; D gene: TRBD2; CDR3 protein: CSAGTSGSASGTDTQYF; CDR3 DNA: TGCAGTGCTGGGACTAGCGGGAGTGCCTCCGGCACAGATACGCAGTATTTT
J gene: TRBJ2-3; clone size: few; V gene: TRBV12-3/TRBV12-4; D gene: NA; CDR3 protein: CASSFYRGAYTDTQYF; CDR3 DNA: TGTGCCAGCAGTTTCTATCGGGGGGCCTACACAGATACGCAGTATTTT
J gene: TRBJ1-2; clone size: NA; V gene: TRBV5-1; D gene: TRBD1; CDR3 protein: CASSSGTANYGYTF; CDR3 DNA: TGCGCCAGCAGCTCCGGGACAGCCAACTATGGCTACACCTTC
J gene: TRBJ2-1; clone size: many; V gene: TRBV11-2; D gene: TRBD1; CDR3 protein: CASNTDRVRDEQFF; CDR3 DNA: TGTGCCAGCAACACGGACAGGGTTAGGGATGAGCAGTTCTTC
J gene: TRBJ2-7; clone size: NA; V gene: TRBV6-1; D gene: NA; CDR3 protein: CASRDQRATYEQYF; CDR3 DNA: TGTGCCAGCAGGGACCAGCGGGCCACCTACGAGCAGTACTTC
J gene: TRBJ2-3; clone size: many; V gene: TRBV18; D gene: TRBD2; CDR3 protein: CASSLPWRGRDTQYF; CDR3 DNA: TGTGCCAGCTCACTCCCGTGGCGGGGGAGAGATACGCAGTATTTT
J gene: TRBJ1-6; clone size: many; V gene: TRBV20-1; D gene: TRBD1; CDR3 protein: CSARGTGNSPLHF; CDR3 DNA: TGCAGTGCTAGAGGGACAGGGAATTCACCCCTCCACTTT
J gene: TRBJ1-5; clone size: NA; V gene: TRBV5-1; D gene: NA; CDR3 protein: CASSLGAAYSNQPQHF; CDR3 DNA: TGCGCCAGCAGCTTGGGAGCGGCGTATAGCAATCAGCCCCAGCATTTT
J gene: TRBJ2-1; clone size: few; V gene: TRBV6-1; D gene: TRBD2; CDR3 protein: CASTPLAGGYNEQFF; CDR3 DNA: TGTGCCAGCACCCCACTCGCGGGGGGCTACAATGAGCAGTTCTTC
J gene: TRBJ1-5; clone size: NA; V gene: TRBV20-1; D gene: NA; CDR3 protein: CSARDLQGRQPQHF; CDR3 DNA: TGCAGTGCTAGAGATTTGCAGGGGAGACAGCCCCAGCATTTT